This TCR beta chain was found in a study of control samples from healthy donors and cancer patients. The table came from immunoSEQ multiplex PCR; TCRdb's copy has only in-frame clones and leaves some out. The data show under 200,000 clones, around 90% seen once. This clone turned up a few times. Germline V gene data show CDR1 as ENHRY and CDR2 as SYGVKD. The V end lost 8 bases, the J end lost 5 bases, and 24 bases lay between the germline ends. This CDR3 has 16 residues. The chain joins TRBV10-3 to TRBJ2-5; D might be TRBD2 (7 bases). Material: blood. The clonotype originates from a woman in her thirties in good health. The CDR3 loop is CAISRGGSGPEETQYF. The CDR3 DNA follows: TGTGCCATCTCAAGGGGGGGGTCGGGGCCTGAGGAGACCCAGTACTTC.